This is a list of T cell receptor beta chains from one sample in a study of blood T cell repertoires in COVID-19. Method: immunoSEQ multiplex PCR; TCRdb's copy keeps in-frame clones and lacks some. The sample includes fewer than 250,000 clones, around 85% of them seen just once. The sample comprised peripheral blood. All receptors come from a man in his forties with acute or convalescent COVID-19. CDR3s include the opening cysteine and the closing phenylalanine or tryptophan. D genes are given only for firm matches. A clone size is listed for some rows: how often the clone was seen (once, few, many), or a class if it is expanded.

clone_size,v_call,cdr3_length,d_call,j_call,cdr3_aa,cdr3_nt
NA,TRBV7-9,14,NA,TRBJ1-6,CASSLESTLRALHF,TGTGCCAGCAGCTTAGAATCTACTCTCCGGGCCCTCCACTTT
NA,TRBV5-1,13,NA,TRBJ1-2,CASSNLTGGGYTF,TGCGCCAGCAGCAACTTGACAGGAGGCGGCTACACCTTC
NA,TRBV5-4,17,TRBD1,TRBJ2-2,CASSFSLDRGNTGELFF,TGTGCCAGCAGCTTCTCCCTCGACAGGGGGAACACCGGGGAGCTGTTTTTT
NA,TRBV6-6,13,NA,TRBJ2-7,CASSYPSRGEQYF,TGTGCCAGCAGTTACCCTAGCCGGGGCGAGCAGTACTTC
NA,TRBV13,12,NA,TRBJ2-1,CASSSKGGEQFF,TGTGCCAGCAGCTCCAAGGGGGGGGAGCAGTTCTTC
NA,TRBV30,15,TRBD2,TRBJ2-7,CAWRSPSGTSYEQYF,TGTGCCTGGAGAAGTCCTAGCGGGACCTCCTACGAGCAGTACTTC
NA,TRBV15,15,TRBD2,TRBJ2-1,CATSREGTSYSPRFF,TGTGCCACCAGCAGAGAGGGGACTAGCTACTCCCCTCGGTTCTTC
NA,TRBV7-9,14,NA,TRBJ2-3,CASSLWALNGTQYF,TGTGCCAGCAGCTTATGGGCGCTGAATGGGACGCAGTATTTT
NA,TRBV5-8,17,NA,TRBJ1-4,CASSLGAGGTVNEKLFF,TGTGCCAGCAGCTTGGGGGCAGGCGGGACGGTTAATGAAAAACTGTTTTTT
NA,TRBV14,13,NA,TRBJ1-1,CASSHGQNTEAFF,TGTGCCAGCAGCCATGGGCAGAACACTGAAGCTTTCTTT
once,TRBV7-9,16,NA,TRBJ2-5,CASSIAPGVFGETQYF,TGTGCCAGCAGCATCGCCCCGGGGGTGTTCGGGGAGACCCAGTACTTC
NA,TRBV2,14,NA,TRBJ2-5,CASSEGGYGETQYF,TGTGCCAGCAGTGAAGGGGGCTACGGAGAGACCCAGTACTTC
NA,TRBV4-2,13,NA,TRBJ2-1,CASSLNREGEQFF,TGTGCCAGCAGCCTAAACAGGGAGGGTGAGCAGTTCTTC
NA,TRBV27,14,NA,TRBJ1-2,CASSLWGPESGYTF,TGTGCCAGCAGTTTATGGGGGCCAGAGTCTGGCTACACCTTC
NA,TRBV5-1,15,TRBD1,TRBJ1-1,CASSPQGQLNTEAFF,TGCGCCAGCAGCCCGCAGGGACAGCTGAACACTGAAGCTTTCTTT
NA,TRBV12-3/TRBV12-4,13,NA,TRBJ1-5,CASRGRGIQPQHF,TGTGCCAGCAGAGGGAGGGGAATTCAGCCCCAGCATTTT
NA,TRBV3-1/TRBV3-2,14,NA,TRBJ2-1,CASSQEYSSGEQFF,TGTGCCAGCAGCCAAGAGTACTCTTCGGGGGAGCAGTTCTTC
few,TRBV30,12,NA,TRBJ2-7,CAWRGRVGEQYF,TGTGCCTGGAGGGGCAGGGTAGGTGAGCAGTACTTC
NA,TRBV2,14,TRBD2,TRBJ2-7,CASSVAGWTYEQYF,TGTGCCAGCAGCGTAGCGGGTTGGACCTACGAGCAGTACTTC
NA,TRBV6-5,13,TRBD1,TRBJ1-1,CASSRTGNTEAFF,TGTGCCAGCAGCAGGACAGGGAACACTGAAGCTTTCTTT
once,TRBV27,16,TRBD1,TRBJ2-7,CASSLSWDRGLDEQYF,TGTGCCAGCAGTTTATCGTGGGACAGGGGTTTGGACGAGCAGTACTTC
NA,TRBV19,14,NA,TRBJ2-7,CASSLRGTAYEQYF,TGTGCCAGTAGTCTCCGCGGGACAGCCTACGAGCAGTACTTC
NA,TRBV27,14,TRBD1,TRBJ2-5,CASSPYDREETQYF,TGTGCCAGCAGTCCATACGACAGGGAAGAGACCCAGTACTTC
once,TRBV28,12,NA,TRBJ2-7,CASRDIQYEQYF,TGTGCCAGCAGGGACATACAGTACGAGCAGTACTTC
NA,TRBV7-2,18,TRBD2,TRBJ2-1,CASSFPGLAGASYNEQFF,TGTGCCAGCAGCTTCCCGGGACTAGCGGGAGCTTCCTACAATGAGCAGTTCTTC
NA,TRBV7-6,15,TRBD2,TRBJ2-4,CASSPGLAGSNIQYF,TGTGCCAGCAGCCCGGGACTAGCGGGTTCTAACATTCAGTACTTC
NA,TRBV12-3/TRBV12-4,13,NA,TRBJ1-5,CASRTQDFGPQHF,TGTGCCAGCAGGACGCAGGACTTCGGCCCCCAGCATTTT
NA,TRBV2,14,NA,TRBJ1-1,CASRRDRTDYEAFF,TGTGCCAGCAGGCGCGACAGGACTGACTATGAAGCTTTCTTT
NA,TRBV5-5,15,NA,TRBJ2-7,CASSLESFQEYEQYF,TGTGCCAGCAGCTTGGAATCGTTCCAAGAGTACGAGCAGTACTTC
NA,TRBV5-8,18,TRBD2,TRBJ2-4,CASRDVAGGALKENIQYF,TGTGCCAGCAGAGACGTAGCGGGGGGGGCTTTGAAGGAAAACATTCAGTACTTC
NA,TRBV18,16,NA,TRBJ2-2,CASSPTLAVNTGELFF,TGTGCCAGCTCACCCACTTTAGCCGTGAACACCGGGGAGCTGTTTTTT
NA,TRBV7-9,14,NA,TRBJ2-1,CASSLNVDMHEQFF,TGTGCCAGCAGCTTAAACGTCGACATGCATGAGCAGTTCTTC
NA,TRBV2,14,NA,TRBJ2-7,CAGSESSLWGEQYF,TGTGCGGGGAGTGAGAGCTCGCTATGGGGCGAGCAGTACTTC
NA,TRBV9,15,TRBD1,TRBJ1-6,CASSDSTGDNSPLHF,TGTGCCAGCAGCGACTCGACAGGGGACAATTCACCCCTCCACTTT
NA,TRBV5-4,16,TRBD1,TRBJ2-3,CASSFGVQGATDTQYF,TGTGCCAGCAGCTTTGGTGTACAGGGGGCGACTGATACGCAGTATTTT
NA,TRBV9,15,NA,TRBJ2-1,CASSDTAGTFNEQFF,TGTGCCAGCAGCGACACAGCGGGTACGTTCAATGAGCAGTTCTTC
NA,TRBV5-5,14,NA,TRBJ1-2,CASSPGGSQGGYTF,TGTGCCAGCAGCCCGGGGGGCAGTCAGGGTGGCTACACCTTC
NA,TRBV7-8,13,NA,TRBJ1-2,CASTMDSLYGYTF,TGTGCCAGCACCATGGACTCCCTCTATGGCTACACCTTC
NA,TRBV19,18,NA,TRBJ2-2,CASSVSFSAGANTGELFF,TGTGCCAGTAGTGTGTCTTTCTCTGCGGGGGCTAACACCGGGGAGCTGTTTTTT
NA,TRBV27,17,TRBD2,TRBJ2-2,CASSGTSGPENTGELFF,TGTGCCAGCAGTGGGACTAGCGGCCCAGAGAACACCGGGGAGCTGTTTTTT
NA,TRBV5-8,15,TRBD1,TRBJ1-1,CASSLGDRGRTEAFF,TGTGCCAGCAGCTTGGGGGACAGGGGGCGAACTGAAGCTTTCTTT
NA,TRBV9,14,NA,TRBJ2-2,CASSVANLPGELFF,TGTGCCAGCAGCGTAGCAAATCTACCCGGGGAGCTGTTTTTT
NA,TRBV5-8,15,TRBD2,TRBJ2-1,CASTSYREEDNEQFF,TGTGCCAGCACCTCTTACCGGGAGGAGGACAATGAGCAGTTCTTC
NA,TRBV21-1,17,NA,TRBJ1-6,CASSFRDSNAYNSPLHF,TGTGCCAGCAGCTTCCGGGACAGTAACGCCTATAATTCACCCCTCCACTTT
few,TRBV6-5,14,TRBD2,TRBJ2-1,CASSYSEAGGPQFF,TGTGCCAGCAGTTACTCGGAAGCGGGAGGGCCGCAGTTCTTC
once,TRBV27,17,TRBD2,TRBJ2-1,CASRPSVLAGGSNEQFF,TGTGCCAGCAGACCATCGGTACTAGCGGGAGGGTCGAATGAGCAGTTCTTC
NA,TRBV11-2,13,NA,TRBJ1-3,CASSLPGGNTIYF,TGTGCCAGCAGCTTGCCAGGTGGAAACACCATATATTTT
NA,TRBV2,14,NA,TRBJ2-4,CASSEALSGSIQYF,TGTGCCAGCAGTGAAGCGCTTTCAGGTAGCATTCAGTACTTC
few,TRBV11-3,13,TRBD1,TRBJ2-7,CASSLDTGGEQYF,TGTGCCAGCAGCTTAGATACAGGGGGCGAGCAGTACTTC
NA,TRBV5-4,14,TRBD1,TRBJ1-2,CASSFLQGALGYTF,TGTGCCAGCAGCTTTTTACAGGGGGCGCTTGGCTACACCTTC
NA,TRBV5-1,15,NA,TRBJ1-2,CASSLTAGPLYGYTF,TGCGCCAGCAGCTTGACGGCAGGTCCCCTCTATGGCTACACCTTC
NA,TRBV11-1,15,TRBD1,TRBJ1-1,CASSLDWGQGSEAFF,TGTGCCAGCAGCTTAGACTGGGGACAGGGGTCTGAAGCTTTCTTT
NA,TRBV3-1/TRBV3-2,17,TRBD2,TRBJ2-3,CASSQGTGGSYADTQYF,TGTGCCAGCAGCCAAGGTACGGGGGGGAGTTATGCAGATACGCAGTATTTT
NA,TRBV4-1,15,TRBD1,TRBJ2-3,CASSPAGTGSDTQYF,TGCGCCAGCAGCCCGGCCGGGACAGGGTCAGATACGCAGTATTTT
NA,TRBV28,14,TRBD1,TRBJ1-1,CASSTYRGTTEAFF,TGTGCCAGCAGTACCTACAGGGGAACGACTGAAGCTTTCTTT
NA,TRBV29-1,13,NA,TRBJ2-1,CSVGQNGYGEQFF,TGCAGCGTTGGACAGAATGGGTACGGGGAGCAGTTCTTC
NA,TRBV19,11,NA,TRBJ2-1,CATQLANEQFF,TGTGCCACCCAACTAGCTAATGAGCAGTTCTTC
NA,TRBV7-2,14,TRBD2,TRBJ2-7,CASSSSGRYHEQYF,TGTGCCAGCAGCTCTAGCGGGAGGTACCACGAGCAGTACTTC
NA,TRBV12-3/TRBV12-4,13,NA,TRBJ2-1,CASTWQGTNEQFF,TGTGCCAGCACTTGGCAGGGGACGAATGAGCAGTTCTTC
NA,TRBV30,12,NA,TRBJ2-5,CAWSRSGETQYF,TGTGCCTGGAGTCGGTCCGGAGAGACCCAGTACTTC